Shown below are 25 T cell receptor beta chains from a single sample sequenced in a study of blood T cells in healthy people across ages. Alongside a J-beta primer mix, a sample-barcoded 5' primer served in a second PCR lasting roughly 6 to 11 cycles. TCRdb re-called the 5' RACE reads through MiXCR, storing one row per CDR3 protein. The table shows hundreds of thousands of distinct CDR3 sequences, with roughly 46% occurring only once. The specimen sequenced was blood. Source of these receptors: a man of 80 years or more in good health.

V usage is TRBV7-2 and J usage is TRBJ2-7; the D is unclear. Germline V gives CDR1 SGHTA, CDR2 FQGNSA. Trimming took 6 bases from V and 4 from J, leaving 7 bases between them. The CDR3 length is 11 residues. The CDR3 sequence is CASRAEYEQYF. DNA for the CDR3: TGTGCCAGCAGAGCCGAATACGAGCAGTACTTC.

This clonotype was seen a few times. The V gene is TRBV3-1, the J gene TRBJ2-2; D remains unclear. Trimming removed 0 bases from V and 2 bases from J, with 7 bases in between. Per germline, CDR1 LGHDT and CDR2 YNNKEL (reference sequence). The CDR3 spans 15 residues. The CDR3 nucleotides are TGTGCCAGCAGCCAAGATGCTAGTAACACCGGGGAGCTGTTTTTT. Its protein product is CASSQDASNTGELFF.

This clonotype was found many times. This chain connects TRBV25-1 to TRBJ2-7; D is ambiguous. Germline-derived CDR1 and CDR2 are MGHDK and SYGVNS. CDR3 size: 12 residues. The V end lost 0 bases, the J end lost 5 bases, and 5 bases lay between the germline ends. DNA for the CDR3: TGTGCCAGCAGTGAATATGCGAACGAGCAGTACTTC. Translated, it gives CASSEYANEQYF.

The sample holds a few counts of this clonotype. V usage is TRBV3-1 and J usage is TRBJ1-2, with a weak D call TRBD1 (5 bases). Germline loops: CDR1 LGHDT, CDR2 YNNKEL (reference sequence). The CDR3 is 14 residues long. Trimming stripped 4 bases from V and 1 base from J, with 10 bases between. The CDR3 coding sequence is TGTGCCAGCAGCCCGCGGGGGTTTAACTATGGCTACACCTTC. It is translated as CASSPRGFNYGYTF.

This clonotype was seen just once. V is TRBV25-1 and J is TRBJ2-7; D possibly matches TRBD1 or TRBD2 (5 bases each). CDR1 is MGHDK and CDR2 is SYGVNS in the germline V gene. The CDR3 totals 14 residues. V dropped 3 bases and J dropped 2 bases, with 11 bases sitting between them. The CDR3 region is CASSDEGTTYEQYF. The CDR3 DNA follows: TGTGCCAGCAGTGATGAGGGGACGACCTACGAGCAGTACTTC.

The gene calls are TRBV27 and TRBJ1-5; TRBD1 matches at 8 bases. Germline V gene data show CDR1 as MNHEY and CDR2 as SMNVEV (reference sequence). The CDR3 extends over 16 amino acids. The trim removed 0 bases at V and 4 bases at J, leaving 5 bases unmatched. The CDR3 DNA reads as TGTGCCAGCAGTTTATCCCACAGGGGGGGAAATCAGCCCCAGCATTTT. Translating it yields CASSLSHRGGNQPQHF.

The CDR3 protein is CASSSFTGLAGNEQFF. Written as DNA, the CDR3 is TGTGCCAGCAGCTCCTTCACCGGACTAGCGGGCAATGAGCAGTTCTTC. The chain couples TRBV7-3 to TRBJ2-1; 11 bases map to TRBD2. The J segment lost 6 bases and the V segment lost 4 bases, leaving 8 bases of the junction unmatched. Germline V gives CDR1 SGHTA, CDR2 FQGTGA. The CDR3 sequence is 16 residues long.

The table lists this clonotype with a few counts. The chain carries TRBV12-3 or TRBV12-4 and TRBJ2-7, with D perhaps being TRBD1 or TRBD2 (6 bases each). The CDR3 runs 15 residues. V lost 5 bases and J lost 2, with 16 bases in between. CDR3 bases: TGTGCCAGCAGTCAGAATCTCGGGGGCGCCTACGAGCAGTACTTC. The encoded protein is CASSQNLGGAYEQYF.

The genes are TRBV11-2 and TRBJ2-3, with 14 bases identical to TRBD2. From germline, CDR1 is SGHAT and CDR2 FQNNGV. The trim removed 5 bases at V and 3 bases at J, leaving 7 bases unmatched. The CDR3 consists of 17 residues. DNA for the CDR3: TGTGCCAGCAGCCCACTGGGACTAGCGGGAGTTACAGATACGCAGTATTTT. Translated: CASSPLGLAGVTDTQYF.

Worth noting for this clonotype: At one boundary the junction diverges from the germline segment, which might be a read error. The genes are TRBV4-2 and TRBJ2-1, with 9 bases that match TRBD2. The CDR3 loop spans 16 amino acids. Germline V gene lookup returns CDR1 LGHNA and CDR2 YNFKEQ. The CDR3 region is CASSQEPGPSGNGQFF. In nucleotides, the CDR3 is TGTGCCAGCAGCCAAGAGCCGGGACCTAGCGGGAATGGGCAGTTCTTC.

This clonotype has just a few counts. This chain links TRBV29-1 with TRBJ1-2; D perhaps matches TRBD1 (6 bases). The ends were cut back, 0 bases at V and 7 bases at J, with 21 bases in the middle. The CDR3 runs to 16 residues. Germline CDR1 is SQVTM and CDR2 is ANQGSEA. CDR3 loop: CSVEDLKAGGGTGYTF. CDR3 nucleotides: TGCAGCGTTGAAGATCTAAAAGCGGGGGGCGGAACTGGCTACACCTTC. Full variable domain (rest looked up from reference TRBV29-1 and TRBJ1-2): SAVISQKPSRDICQRGTSLTIQCQVDSQVTMMFWYRQQPGQSLTLIATANQGSEATYESGFVIDKFPISRPNLTFSTLTVSNMSPEDSSIYLCSVEDLKAGGGTGYTFGSGTRLTVV.

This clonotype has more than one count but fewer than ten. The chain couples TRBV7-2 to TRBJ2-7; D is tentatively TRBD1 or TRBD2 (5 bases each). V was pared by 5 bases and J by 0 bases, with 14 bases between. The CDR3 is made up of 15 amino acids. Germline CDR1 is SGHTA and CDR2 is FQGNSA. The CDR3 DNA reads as TGTGCCAGCAGCCCCGGGACGGAGAGCTCCTACGAGCAGTACTTC. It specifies CASSPGTESSYEQYF. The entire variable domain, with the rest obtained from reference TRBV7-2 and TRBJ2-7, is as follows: GAGVSQSPSNKVTEKGKDVELRCDPISGHTALYWYRQSLGQGLEFLIYFQGNSAPDKSGLPSDRFSAERTGGSVSTLTIQRTQQEDSAVYLCASSPGTESSYEQYFGPGTRLTVT.

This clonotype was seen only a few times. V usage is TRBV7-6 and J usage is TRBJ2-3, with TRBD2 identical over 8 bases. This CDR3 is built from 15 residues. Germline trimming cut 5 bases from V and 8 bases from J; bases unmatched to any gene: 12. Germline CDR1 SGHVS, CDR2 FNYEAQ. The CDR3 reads CASSPGGSGGCTQYF. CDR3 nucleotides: TGTGCCAGCAGCCCGGGGGGGTCCGGGGGTTGTACGCAGTATTTT.

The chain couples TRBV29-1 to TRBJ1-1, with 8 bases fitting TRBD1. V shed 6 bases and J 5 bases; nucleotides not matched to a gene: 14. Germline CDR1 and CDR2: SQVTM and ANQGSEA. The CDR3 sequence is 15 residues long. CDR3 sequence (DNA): TGCAGCGTGGACCTCGCAGGGGGCTCTGGTACTGAAGCTTTCTTT. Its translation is CSVDLAGGSGTEAFF.

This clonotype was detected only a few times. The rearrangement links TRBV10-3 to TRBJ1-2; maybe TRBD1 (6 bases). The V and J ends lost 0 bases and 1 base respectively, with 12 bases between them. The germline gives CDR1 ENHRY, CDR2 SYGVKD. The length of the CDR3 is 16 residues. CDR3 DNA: TGTGCCATCAGTGAGTCACAGGGAGGGAGTAACTATGGCTACACCTTC. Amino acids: CAISESQGGSNYGYTF.

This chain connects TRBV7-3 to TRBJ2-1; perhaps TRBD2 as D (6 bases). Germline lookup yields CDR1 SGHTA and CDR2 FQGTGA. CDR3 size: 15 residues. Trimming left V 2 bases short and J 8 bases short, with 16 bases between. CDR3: CASSLEDYPGHEQFF. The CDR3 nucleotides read TGTGCCAGCAGCTTAGAGGACTACCCGGGGCATGAGCAGTTCTTC. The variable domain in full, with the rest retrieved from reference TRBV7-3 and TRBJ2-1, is GAGVSQTPSNKVTEKGKYVELRCDPISGHTALYWYRQSLGQGPEFLIYFQGTGAADDSGLPNDRFFAVRPEGSVSTLKIQRTERGDSAVYLCASSLEDYPGHEQFFGPGTRLTVL.

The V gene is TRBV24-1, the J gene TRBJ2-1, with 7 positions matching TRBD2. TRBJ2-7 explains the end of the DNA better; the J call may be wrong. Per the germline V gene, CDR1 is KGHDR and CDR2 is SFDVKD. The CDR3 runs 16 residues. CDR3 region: CATSDWGRDPYNEQYF. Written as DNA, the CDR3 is TGTGCCACCAGTGATTGGGGGAGGGACCCCTACAATGAGCAGTACTTC.

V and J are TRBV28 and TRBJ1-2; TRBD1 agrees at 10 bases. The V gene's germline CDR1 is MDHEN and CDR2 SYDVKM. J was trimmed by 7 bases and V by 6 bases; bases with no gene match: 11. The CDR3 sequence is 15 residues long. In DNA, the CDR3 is TGTGCCAGCAGCAGTCCGGGACAGGGGTCTCGTGGCTACACCTTC. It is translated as CASSSPGQGSRGYTF.

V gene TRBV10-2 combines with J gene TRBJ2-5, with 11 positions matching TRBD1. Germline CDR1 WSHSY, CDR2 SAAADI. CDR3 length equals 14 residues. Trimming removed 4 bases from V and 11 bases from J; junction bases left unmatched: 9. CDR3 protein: CASSAEGQGVEQYF. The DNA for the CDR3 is TGCGCCAGCAGTGCTGAGGGACAGGGGGTTGAGCAGTACTTC.

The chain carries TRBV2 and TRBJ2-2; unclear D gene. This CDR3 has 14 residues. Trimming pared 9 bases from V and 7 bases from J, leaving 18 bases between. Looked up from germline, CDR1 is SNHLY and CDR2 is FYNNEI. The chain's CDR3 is CASTLILDRGELFF. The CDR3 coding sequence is TGTGCCAGTACCTTGATACTGGACCGCGGGGAGCTGTTTTTT.

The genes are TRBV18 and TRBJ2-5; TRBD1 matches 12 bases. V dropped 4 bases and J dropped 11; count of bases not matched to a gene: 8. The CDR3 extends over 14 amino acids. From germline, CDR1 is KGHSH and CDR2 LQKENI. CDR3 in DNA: TGTGCCAGCTCACGGGACAGGGGGCACAATGAGCAGTACTTC. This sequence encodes CASSRDRGHNEQYF.

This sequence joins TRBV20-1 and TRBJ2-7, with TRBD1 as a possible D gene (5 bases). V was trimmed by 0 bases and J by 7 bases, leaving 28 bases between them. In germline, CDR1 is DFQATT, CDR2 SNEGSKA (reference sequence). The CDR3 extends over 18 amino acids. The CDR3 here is CSARDKGHPSKGYNEQYF. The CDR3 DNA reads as TGCAGTGCTAGAGACAAAGGTCATCCCTCGAAGGGGTACAATGAGCAGTACTTC.

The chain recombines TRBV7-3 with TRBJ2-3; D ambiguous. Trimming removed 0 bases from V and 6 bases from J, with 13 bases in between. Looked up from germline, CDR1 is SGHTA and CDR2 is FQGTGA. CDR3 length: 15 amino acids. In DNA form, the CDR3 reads TGTGCCAGCAGCTTAACACGAAGCGTTCCGGATACGCAGTATTTT. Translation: CASSLTRSVPDTQYF.

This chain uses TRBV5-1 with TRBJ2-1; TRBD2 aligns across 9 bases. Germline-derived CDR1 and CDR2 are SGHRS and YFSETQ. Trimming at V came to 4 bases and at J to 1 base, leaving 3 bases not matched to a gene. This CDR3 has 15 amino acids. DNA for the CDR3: TGCGCCAGCAGCGGGACTAGCTCTTCCTACAATGAGCAGTTCTTC. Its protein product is CASSGTSSSYNEQFF.

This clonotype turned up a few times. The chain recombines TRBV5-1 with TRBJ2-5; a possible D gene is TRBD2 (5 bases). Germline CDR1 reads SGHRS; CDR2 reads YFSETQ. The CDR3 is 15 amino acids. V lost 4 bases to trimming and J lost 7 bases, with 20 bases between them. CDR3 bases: TGCGCCAGCAGCCCCGTAATGGCTCCCGGGGTGACCCAGTACTTC. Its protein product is CASSPVMAPGVTQYF.